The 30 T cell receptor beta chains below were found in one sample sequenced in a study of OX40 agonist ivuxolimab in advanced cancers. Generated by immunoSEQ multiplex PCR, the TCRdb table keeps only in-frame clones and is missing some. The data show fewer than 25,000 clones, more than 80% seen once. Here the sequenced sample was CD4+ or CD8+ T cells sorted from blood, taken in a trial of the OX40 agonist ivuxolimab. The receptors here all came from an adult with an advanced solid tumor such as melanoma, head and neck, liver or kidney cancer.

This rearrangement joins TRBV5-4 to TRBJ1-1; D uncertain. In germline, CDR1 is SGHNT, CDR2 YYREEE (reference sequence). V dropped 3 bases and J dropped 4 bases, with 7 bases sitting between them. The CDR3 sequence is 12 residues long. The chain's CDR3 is CASSSDLTEAFF. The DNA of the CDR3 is TGTGCCAGCAGCTCGGACCTCACTGAAGCTTTCTTT.

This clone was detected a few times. In DNA form, the CDR3 reads TGTGCCAGTAGTACGGACGGAAACTATGGCTACACCTTC. This codes for CASSTDGNYGYTF. J is TRBJ1-2 and V is TRBV19, with no clear D. CDR3 length equals 13 residues. Germline loops: CDR1 LNHDA, CDR2 SQIVND (reference sequence). Trimming stripped 4 bases from V and 2 bases from J, with 8 bases between.

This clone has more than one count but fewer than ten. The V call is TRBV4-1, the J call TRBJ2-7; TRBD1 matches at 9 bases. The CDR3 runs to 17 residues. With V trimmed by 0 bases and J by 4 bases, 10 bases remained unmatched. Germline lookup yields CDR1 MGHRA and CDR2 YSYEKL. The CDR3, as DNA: TGCGCCAGCAGCCAAGATAGGGACAGGGTTACGGTATACGAGCAGTACTTC. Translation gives CASSQDRDRVTVYEQYF.

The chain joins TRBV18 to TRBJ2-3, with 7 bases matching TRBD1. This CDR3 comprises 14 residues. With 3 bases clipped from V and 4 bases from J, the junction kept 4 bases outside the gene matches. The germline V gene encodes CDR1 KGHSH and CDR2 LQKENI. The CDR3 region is CASSPGTAPDTQYF. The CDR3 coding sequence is TGTGCCAGCTCACCCGGGACAGCGCCAGATACGCAGTATTTT.

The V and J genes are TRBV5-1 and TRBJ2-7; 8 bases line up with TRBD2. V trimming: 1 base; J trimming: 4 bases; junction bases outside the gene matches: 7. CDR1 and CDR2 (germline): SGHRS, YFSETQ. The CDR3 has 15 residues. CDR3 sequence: CASSLNSGGKYEQYF. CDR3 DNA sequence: TGCGCCAGCAGCTTGAACAGCGGGGGCAAGTACGAGCAGTACTTC.

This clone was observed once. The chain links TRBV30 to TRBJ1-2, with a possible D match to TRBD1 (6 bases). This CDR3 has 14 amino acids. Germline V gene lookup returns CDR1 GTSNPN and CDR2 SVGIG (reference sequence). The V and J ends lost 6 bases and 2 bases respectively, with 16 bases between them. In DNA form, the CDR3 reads TGTGCCTGCCGGACCCCGGGGGCGAACTATGGCTACACCTTC. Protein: CACRTPGANYGYTF.

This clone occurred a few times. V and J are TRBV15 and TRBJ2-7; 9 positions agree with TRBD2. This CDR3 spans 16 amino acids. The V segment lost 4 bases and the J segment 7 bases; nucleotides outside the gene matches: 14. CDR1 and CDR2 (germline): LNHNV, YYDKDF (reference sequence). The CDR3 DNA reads TGTGCCACCAGCAACGACGCCGCGGGAGGGCCGAGAGAGCAGTACTTC. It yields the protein CATSNDAAGGPREQYF.

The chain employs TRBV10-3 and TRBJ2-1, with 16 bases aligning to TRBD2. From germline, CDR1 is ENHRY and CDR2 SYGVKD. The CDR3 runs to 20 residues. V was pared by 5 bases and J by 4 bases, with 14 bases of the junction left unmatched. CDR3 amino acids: CAISNSPGTSGGAAYNEQFF. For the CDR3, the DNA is TGTGCCATCAGTAACAGTCCCGGGACTAGCGGGGGGGCCGCTTACAATGAGCAGTTCTTC.

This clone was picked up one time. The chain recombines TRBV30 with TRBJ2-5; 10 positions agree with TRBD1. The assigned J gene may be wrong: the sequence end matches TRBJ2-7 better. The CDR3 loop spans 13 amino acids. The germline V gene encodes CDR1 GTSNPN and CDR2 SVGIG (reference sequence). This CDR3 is CAWSRTGGHEQYF. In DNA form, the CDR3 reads TGTGCCTGGAGTAGGACAGGGGGGCACGAGCAGTACTTC.

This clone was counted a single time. The DNA of the CDR3 is TGTGCCAGCAGTTACGGCGGGAGAAGGGGTGAGCAGTTCTTC. Amino acid sequence: CASSYGGRRGEQFF. V gene TRBV6-5 combines with J gene TRBJ2-1; 7 nucleotides align to TRBD2. The CDR3 spans 14 residues. Germline CDR1 is MNHEY and CDR2 is SVGAGI. Trimming took 2 bases from V and 9 from J; bases not matched to a gene: 7.

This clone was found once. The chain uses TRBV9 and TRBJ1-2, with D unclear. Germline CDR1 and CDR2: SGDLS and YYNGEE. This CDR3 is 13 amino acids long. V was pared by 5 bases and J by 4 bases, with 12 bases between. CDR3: CASSPDGPYGYTF. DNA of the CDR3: TGTGCCAGCAGTCCCGACGGACCCTATGGCTACACCTTC.

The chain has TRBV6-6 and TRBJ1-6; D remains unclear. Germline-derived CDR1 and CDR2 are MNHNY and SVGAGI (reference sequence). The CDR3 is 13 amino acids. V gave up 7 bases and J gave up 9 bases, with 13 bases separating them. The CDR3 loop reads CASKPATPSPLHF. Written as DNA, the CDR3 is TGTGCCAGCAAACCGGCGACACCTTCACCCCTCCACTTT.

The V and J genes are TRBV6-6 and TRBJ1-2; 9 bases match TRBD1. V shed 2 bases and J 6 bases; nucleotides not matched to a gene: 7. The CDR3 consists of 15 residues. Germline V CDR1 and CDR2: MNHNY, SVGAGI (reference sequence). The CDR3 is CASSYPDRGSNGYTF. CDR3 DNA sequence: TGTGCCAGCAGTTACCCGGACAGGGGATCAAATGGCTACACCTTC.

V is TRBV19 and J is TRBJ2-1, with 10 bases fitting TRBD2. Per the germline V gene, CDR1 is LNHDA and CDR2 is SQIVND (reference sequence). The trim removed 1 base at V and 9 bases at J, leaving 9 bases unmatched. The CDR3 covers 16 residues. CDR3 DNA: TGTGCCAGTAGTATAGGAAGCGGGAGGGTTGGTAGTGAGCAGTTCTTC. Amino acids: CASSIGSGRVGSEQFF.

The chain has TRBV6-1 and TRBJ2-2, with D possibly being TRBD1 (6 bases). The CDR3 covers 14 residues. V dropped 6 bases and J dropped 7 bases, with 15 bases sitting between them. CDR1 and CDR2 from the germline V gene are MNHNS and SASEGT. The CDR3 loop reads CASRDSNPRGELFF. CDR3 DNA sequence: TGTGCCAGCAGGGACAGTAACCCCCGCGGGGAGCTGTTTTTT.

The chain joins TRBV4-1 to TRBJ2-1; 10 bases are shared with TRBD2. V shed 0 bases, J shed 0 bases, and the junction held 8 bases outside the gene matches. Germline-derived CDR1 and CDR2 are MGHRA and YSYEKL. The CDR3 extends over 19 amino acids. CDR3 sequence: CASSQEVLAGFSSYNEQFF. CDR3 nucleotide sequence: TGCGCCAGCAGCCAAGAGGTACTAGCGGGGTTCAGCTCCTACAATGAGCAGTTCTTC.

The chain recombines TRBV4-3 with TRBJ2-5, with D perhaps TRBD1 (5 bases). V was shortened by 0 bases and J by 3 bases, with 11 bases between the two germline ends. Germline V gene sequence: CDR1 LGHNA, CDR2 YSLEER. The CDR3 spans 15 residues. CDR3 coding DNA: TGCGCCAGCAGCCAAGAAGGCAGGGCAGAAGAGACCCAGTACTTC. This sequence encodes CASSQEGRAEETQYF.

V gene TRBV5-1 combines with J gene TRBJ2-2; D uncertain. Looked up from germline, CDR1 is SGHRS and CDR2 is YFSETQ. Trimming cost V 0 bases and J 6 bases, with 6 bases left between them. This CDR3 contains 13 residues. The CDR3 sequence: CASSLGQAGELFF. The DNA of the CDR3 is TGCGCCAGCAGCTTGGGGCAGGCCGGGGAGCTGTTTTTT.

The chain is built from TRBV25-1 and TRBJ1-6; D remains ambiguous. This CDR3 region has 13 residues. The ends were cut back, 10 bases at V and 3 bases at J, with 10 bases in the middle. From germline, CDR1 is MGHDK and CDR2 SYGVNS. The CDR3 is CATMTGYNSPLHF. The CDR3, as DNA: TGTGCCACTATGACGGGCTATAATTCACCCCTCCACTTT.

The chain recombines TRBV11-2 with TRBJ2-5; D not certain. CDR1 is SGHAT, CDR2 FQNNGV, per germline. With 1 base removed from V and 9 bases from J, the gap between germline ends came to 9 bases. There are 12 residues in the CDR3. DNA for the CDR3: TGTGCCAGCAGCTTAGTTTGGGAATCCCAGTACTTC. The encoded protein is CASSLVWESQYF.

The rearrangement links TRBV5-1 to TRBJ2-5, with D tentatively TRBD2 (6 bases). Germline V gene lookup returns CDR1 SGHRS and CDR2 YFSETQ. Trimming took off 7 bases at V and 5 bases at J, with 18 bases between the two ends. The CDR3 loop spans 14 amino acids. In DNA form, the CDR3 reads TGCGCCAGCCGTGAGACCGACGGGAGCGAGACCCAGTACTTC. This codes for CASRETDGSETQYF.

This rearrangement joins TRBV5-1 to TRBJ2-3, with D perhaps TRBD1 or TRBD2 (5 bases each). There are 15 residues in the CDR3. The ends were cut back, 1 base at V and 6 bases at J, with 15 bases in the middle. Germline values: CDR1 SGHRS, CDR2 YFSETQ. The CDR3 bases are TGCGCCAGCAGCTTGTGGGGGTTCGGGCAGGATACGCAGTATTTT. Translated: CASSLWGFGQDTQYF.

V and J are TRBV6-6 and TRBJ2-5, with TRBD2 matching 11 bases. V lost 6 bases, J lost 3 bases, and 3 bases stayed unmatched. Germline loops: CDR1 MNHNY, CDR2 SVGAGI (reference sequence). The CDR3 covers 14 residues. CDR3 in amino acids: CASRGGLAEETQYF. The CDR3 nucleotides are TGTGCCAGCAGGGGGGGACTAGCGGAAGAGACCCAGTACTTC.

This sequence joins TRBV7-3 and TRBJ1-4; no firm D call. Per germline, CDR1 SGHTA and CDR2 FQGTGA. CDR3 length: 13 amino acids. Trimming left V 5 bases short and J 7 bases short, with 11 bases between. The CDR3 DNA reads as TGTGCCAGCAGCCCTGGACGGTTTGAAAAACTGTTTTTT. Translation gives CASSPGRFEKLFF.

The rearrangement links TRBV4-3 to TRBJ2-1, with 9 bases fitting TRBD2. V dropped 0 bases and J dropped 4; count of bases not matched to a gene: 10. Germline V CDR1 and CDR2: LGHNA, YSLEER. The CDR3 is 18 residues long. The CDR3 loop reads CASSQDGAGGLRYNEQFF. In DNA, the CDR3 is TGCGCCAGCAGCCAAGATGGGGCGGGAGGGCTCCGATACAATGAGCAGTTCTTC.

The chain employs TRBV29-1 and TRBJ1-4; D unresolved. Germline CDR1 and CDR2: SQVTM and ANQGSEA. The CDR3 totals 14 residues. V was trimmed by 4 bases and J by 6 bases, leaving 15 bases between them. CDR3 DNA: TGCAGCGTTGGTCCCCAGGCACCTTATGAAAAACTGTTTTTT. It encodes CSVGPQAPYEKLFF. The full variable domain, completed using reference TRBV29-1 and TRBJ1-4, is SAVISQKPSRDICQRGTSLTIQCQVDSQVTMMFWYRQQPGQSLTLIATANQGSEATYESGFVIDKFPISRPNLTFSTLTVSNMSPEDSSIYLCSVGPQAPYEKLFFGSGTQLSVL.

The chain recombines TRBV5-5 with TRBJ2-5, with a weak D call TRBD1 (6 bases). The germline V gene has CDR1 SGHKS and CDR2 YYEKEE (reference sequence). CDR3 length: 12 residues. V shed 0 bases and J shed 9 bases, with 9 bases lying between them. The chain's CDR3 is CASSLGGRAQYF. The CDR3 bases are TGTGCCAGCAGCTTGGGGGGGCGGGCCCAGTACTTC.

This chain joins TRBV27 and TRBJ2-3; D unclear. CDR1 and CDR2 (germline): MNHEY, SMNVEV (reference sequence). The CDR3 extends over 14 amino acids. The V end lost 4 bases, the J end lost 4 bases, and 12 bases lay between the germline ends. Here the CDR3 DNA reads TGTGCCAGCAGTTCCGATCGACGTGCAGATACGCAGTATTTT. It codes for CASSSDRRADTQYF.

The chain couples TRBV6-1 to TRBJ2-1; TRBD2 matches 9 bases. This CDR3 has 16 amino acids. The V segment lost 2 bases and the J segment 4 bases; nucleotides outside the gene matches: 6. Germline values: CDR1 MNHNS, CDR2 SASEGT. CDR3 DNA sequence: TGTGCCAGCAGTGAAAAACGGCGGGAGGGTTACAATGAGCAGTTCTTC. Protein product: CASSEKRREGYNEQFF.

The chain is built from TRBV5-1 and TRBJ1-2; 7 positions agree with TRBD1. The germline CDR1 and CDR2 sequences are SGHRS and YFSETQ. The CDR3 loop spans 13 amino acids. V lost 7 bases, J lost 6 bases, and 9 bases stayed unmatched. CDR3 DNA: TGCGCCAGCTCCTATCGGGACAGAGATGGCTACACCTTC. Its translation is CASSYRDRDGYTF.